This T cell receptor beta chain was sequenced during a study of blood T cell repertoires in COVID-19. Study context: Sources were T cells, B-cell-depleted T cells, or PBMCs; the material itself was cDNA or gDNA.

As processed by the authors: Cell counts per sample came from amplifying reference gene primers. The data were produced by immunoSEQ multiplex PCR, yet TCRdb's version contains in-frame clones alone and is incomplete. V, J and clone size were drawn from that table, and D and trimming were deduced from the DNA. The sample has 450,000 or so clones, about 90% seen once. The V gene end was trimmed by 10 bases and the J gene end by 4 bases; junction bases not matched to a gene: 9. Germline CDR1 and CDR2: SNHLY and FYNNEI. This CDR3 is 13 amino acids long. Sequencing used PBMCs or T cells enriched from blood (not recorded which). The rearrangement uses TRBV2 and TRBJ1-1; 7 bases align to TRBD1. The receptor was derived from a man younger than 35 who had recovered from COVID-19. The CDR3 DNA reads TGTGCCACTAAAGACAGGGTGAGCACTGAAGCTTTCTTT. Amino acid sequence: CATKDRVSTEAFF. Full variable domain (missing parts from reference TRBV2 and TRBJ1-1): EPEVTQTPSHQVTQMGQEVILRCVPISNHLYFYWYRQILGQKVEFLVSFYNNEISEKSEIFDDQFSVERPDGSNFTLKIRSTKLEDSAMYFCATKDRVSTEAFFGQGTRLTVV.